Here is one T cell receptor beta chain with its context. Antigen: not known. This sample is part of a study of blood T cells in healthy people across ages. Regarding the study as a whole: With age, beta diversity per million T cells declined roughly linearly, significantly by 30 to 40.

Germline CDR1 SEHNR, CDR2 FQNEAQ (reference sequence). The length of the CDR3 is 16 residues. Trimming stripped 5 bases from V and 0 bases from J, with 16 bases between. For the second PCR, which ran for roughly 6 to 12 cycles, a sample-barcoded 5' primer and a J-beta primer mix were used. From the 5' RACE reads, TCRdb called clonotypes with MiXCR, one entry per CDR3 protein. The sample has 1.2 million to 1.5 million distinct CDR3 sequences, roughly 40% seen once; the top ten hold 7% to 9%. Sequencing was done on a sample of blood. This receptor was identified in a woman between 18 and 30 years old in good health. The V call is TRBV7-9, the J call TRBJ1-2; D is ambiguous. CDR3 loop: CASSHLGDASNYGYTF. The CDR3 DNA follows: TGTGCCAGCAGCCATTTGGGCGACGCGTCTAACTATGGCTACACCTTC.